The next 11 T cell receptor beta chains were all read from a single sample in a study of regulatory T cells in long-lasting Graves disease. iRepertoire HTBI primers and Arm-PCR of CDR3 regions built TCR beta libraries. One entry per CDR3 protein results from TCRdb running MiXCR on the multiplex PCR reads. The table has approximately 400,000 distinct CDR3 sequences, roughly 25% seen once. Regarding time point: persistent/refractory GD, antithyroid drugs over 5 years with positive TRAb. Extracted PBMC RNA gave rise to the TCR library. This material consisted of peripheral blood mononuclear cells (PBMCs), taken when the disease was refractory, from a patient treated with antithyroid drugs. The receptors derive from a woman aged 40-49 years with Graves disease.

This clonotype was recorded at least ten times. This chain links TRBV28 with TRBJ2-5; weak D call: TRBD2 (6 bases). The germline CDR1 and CDR2 sequences are MDHEN and SYDVKM. This CDR3 spans 14 amino acids. V lost 6 bases and J lost 7, with 18 bases in between. CDR3 coding DNA: TGTGCCAGCAGGATGGGAAACCCGCGGGGGACCCAGTACTTC. Translating it yields CASRMGNPRGTQYF.

A word on this clonotype: A junction boundary mismatches the germline segment, possibly from a read error. The chain uses TRBV19 and TRBJ2-7; no firm D call. The CDR3 is 12 amino acids. Germline V gives CDR1 LNHDA, CDR2 SQIVND (reference sequence). This chain's CDR3 is CASSSGPYGQYF. The CDR3 nucleotides are TGTGCCAGTAGTTCAGGACCGTACGGGCAGTACTTC.

Concerning this clonotype: Possible read error: a much larger clone is one base away. CDR3 in amino acids: CASSRGTTQETQYF. The CDR3 DNA follows: TGTGCCAGCAGCAGAGGGACAACCCAAGAGACCCAGTACTTC. The chain couples TRBV7-8 to TRBJ2-5; perhaps TRBD1 as D (6 bases). Per germline, CDR1 SGHVS and CDR2 FQNEAQ. V lost 5 bases and J 1 base, leaving 11 bases between the germline ends. This CDR3 region has 14 residues.

The V gene is TRBV6-2 or TRBV6-3, the J gene TRBJ1-5; D remains unclear. V dropped 2 bases and J dropped 0 bases, with 8 bases sitting between them. Per germline, CDR1 MNHEY and CDR2 SVGEGT. CDR3 length: 15 residues. CDR3 nucleotide sequence: TGTGCCAGCAGTTACGAAAGGGATAGCAATCAGCCCCAGCATTTT. It translates to CASSYERDSNQPQHF.

The chain is built from TRBV10-3 and TRBJ2-1; 9 nucleotides align to TRBD2. The germline CDR1 and CDR2 sequences are ENHRY and SYGVKD. The CDR3 length is 12 residues. Trimming took 5 bases from V and 9 from J; bases not matched to a gene: 2. The CDR3 DNA reads as TGTGCCATCAGTAGTAGCGGGAGTGAGCAGTTCTTC. This sequence encodes CAISSSGSEQFF.

This clonotype was seen many times. The chain couples TRBV7-9 to TRBJ1-2, with a weak D call TRBD1 (5 bases). The CDR3 runs 14 residues. CDR1 and CDR2 from the germline V gene are SEHNR and FQNEAQ (reference sequence). V shed 0 bases and J shed 8 bases, with 13 bases lying between them. The DNA of the CDR3 is TGTGCCAGCAGCTTAGCGGGCCAGGGACGGGGCTACACCTTC. Protein: CASSLAGQGRGYTF.

This clonotype was counted ten times or more. The V call is TRBV6-1, the J call TRBJ2-5; 10 nucleotides line up with TRBD2. CDR1 is MNHNS, CDR2 SASEGT, per germline. This CDR3 is 15 amino acids long. Trimming cost V 5 bases and J 6 bases; bases outside gene matches: 9. CDR3 in DNA: TGTGCCAGCAGTAACAAAACTAGCGGGAAGAAGACCCAGTACTTC. Its translation: CASSNKTSGKKTQYF.

In this sample, this clonotype turned up many times. The chain employs TRBV2 and TRBJ2-7; 7 nucleotides agree with TRBD1. The CDR3 has 15 residues. V gave up 0 bases and J gave up 4 bases; unmatched junction bases: 6. From germline, CDR1 is SNHLY and CDR2 FYNNEI. This CDR3 is CASSEARDSRYEQYF. DNA of the CDR3: TGTGCCAGCAGTGAAGCTCGGGACAGTCGTTACGAGCAGTACTTC.

The chain uses TRBV7-9 and TRBJ2-7; D is unresolved. Looked up from germline, CDR1 is SEHNR and CDR2 is FQNEAQ (reference sequence). V gave up 1 base and J gave up 4 bases, with 5 bases separating them. The CDR3 sequence is 12 residues long. CDR3 sequence (DNA): TGTGCCAGCAGCTTAGAGGTTTACGAGCAGTACTTC. Amino acid sequence: CASSLEVYEQYF.

The chain has TRBV5-4 and TRBJ2-7; no reliable D call. The CDR3 is made up of 15 amino acids. In germline, CDR1 is SGHNT, CDR2 YYREEE (reference sequence). V was pared by 4 bases and J by 1 base, with 15 bases between. CDR3 DNA sequence: TGTGCCAGCAGCGAACAGCTCGCTCCTTCCTACGAGCAGTACTTC. Translated, it gives CASSEQLAPSYEQYF. Using reference TRBV5-4 and TRBJ2-7 for the parts outside the CDR3, the full variable domain is ETGVTQSPTHLIKTRGQQVTLRCSSQSGHNTVSWYQQALGQGPQFIFQYYREEENGRGNFPPRFSGLQFPNYSSELNVNALELDDSALYLCASSEQLAPSYEQYFGPGTRLTVT.

This clonotype appeared many times. This sequence joins TRBV9 and TRBJ2-7, with D maybe TRBD1 (5 bases). Germline CDR1 SGDLS, CDR2 YYNGEE. Trimming cost V 5 bases and J 0 bases, with 12 bases left between them. The CDR3 spans 14 residues. The chain's CDR3 is CASSSRANSYEQYF. The DNA for the CDR3 is TGTGCCAGCAGTTCCAGGGCAAACTCCTACGAGCAGTACTTC.